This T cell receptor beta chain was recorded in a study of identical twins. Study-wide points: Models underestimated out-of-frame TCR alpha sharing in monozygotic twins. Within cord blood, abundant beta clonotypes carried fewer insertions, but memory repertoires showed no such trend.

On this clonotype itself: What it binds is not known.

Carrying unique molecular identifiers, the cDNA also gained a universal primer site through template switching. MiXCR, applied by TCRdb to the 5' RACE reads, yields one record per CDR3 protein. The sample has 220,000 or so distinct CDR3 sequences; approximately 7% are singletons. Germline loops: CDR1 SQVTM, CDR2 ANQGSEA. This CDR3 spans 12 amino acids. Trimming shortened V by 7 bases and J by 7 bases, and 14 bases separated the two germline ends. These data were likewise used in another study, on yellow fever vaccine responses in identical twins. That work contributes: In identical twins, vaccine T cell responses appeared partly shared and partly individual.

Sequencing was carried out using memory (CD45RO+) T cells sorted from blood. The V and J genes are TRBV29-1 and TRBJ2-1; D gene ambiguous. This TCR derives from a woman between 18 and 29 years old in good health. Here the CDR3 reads CSASSGVNEQFF. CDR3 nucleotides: TGCAGCGCCTCATCGGGCGTAAATGAGCAGTTCTTC.